This T cell receptor beta chain comes out of a study of blood T cell repertoires in COVID-19. Study summary: Acute and convalescent COVID-19 samples came from the United States, Italy and Spain. In each case, the material was cDNA or gDNA derived from T cells, B-cell-depleted T cells, or PBMCs.

In the original workflow: It was from reference gene primer amplification that nucleated cell counts were estimated. Clones were read by immunoSEQ multiplex PCR, and TCRdb kept only the in-frame ones, dropping some. V and J calls plus clone size are reproduced from that table; the DNA served to infer D and trimming. The sample has some 150,000 clones; 75% to 85% are singletons. With V trimmed by 2 bases and J by 7 bases, 5 bases remained unmatched. Germline-derived CDR1 and CDR2 are MNHEY and SVGEGT. The CDR3 runs 15 residues. Seattle's enrolled individuals joined amid active infection and were then monitored longitudinally. This clone showed up just once.

The sequenced sample was peripheral blood. The gene calls are TRBV6-2 or TRBV6-3 and TRBJ1-6, with TRBD1 matching over 7 bases. The clonotype originates from an older woman with COVID-19, enrolled during active disease. For the CDR3, the DNA is TGTGCCAGCAGTTACGCGGGACAGAGGAATTCACCCCTCCACTTT. Translation gives CASSYAGQRNSPLHF.